A single sample gave rise to the 30 T cell receptor beta chains below, sequenced in a study of T cell responses to AZD1222 COVID-19 vaccine. Produced via immunoSEQ multiplex PCR; TCRdb's table is partial and in-frame only. The sample comprises roughly 120,000 clones, 70% to 90% of which are singletons, and 2.5% to 3.5% rests with the top ten. The sequencing here drew on peripheral blood, taken 28 days after the second AZD1222 dose. The receptors stem from an adult who received the AZD1222 COVID-19 vaccine.

V is TRBV11-3 and J is TRBJ1-4; D is possibly TRBD1 (5 bases). The CDR3 length is 13 residues. In germline, CDR1 is SGHNT, CDR2 YENEEA. V was trimmed by 5 bases and J by 5 bases, leaving 9 bases between them. In DNA, the CDR3 is TGTGCCAGCAGCCCGGGGGGAAATGAAAAACTGTTTTTT. Protein sequence: CASSPGGNEKLFF.

The chain is built from TRBV5-1 and TRBJ2-7, with no clear D. The length of the CDR3 is 13 residues. Deletions cut 6 bases from V and 3 bases from J, with 13 bases between. Germline loops: CDR1 SGHRS, CDR2 YFSETQ. The CDR3, as DNA: TGCGCCAGCACCGACTGGCCTAGCTACGAGCAGTACTTC. Protein product: CASTDWPSYEQYF. Using reference TRBV5-1 and TRBJ2-7 for the parts outside the CDR3, the full variable domain is KAGVTQTPRYLIKTRGQQVTLSCSPISGHRSVSWYQQTPGQGLQFLFEYFSETQRNKGNFPGRFSGRQFSNSRSEMNVSTLELGDSALYLCASTDWPSYEQYFGPGTRLTVT.

The rearrangement joins TRBV11-3 to TRBJ2-1; the match to TRBD2 covers 8 bases. The CDR3 has 16 residues. Germline loops: CDR1 SGHNT, CDR2 YENEEA. Unmatched junction bases numbered 10, after V lost 5 bases and J lost 4 bases. The CDR3 reads CASSPAPGLGYNEQFF. In DNA, the CDR3 is TGTGCCAGCAGCCCCGCCCCGGGACTAGGTTACAATGAGCAGTTCTTC.

The DNA of the CDR3 is TGTGCCATCAGGAGCTCCCCGGGACAGGCGGAGTTCTATGGCTACACCTTC. Protein product: CAIRSSPGQAEFYGYTF. This chain joins TRBV10-3 and TRBJ1-2; 8 nucleotides align to TRBD1. Trimming cost V 6 bases and J 4 bases; bases outside gene matches: 16. The CDR3 covers 17 residues. The germline gives CDR1 ENHRY, CDR2 SYGVKD.

The J gene is TRBJ2-3, the V gene TRBV29-1; D unresolved. Germline CDR1 SQVTM, CDR2 ANQGSEA. Trimming shortened V by 2 bases and J by 4 bases, and 7 bases separated the two germline ends. This CDR3 is 12 amino acids long. The CDR3 region is CSVELKADTQYF. The CDR3 coding sequence is TGCAGCGTTGAATTGAAGGCAGATACGCAGTATTTT.

This chain links TRBV5-4 with TRBJ2-7; the D is unclear. V shed 1 base and J shed 2 bases, with 4 bases lying between them. This CDR3 comprises 12 residues. Germline V gene data show CDR1 as SGHNT and CDR2 as YYREEE (reference sequence). The CDR3 is CASSLWTYEQYF. The CDR3 DNA sequence: TGTGCCAGCAGCTTGTGGACCTACGAGCAGTACTTC.

The genes are TRBV2 and TRBJ1-1; the D is unclear. Germline CDR1 is SNHLY and CDR2 is FYNNEI. The germline V and J ends were trimmed by 7 bases and 1 base, with 13 bases remaining between them. CDR3 length: 14 amino acids. The CDR3 bases are TGTGCCAGCACCCTCCAGTCCCGGAACACTGAAGCTTTCTTT. It codes for CASTLQSRNTEAFF.

The chain joins TRBV2 to TRBJ1-6; D is undetermined. CDR1 is SNHLY and CDR2 is FYNNEI in the germline V gene. Trimming left V 7 bases short and J 10 bases short, with 11 bases between. This CDR3 spans 12 amino acids. Written as DNA, the CDR3 is TGTGCCAGCACCCAGGCGGGCTCACCCCTCCACTTT. Protein product: CASTQAGSPLHF. Full variable domain (outside the CDR3, taken from reference TRBV2 and TRBJ1-6): EPEVTQTPSHQVTQMGQEVILRCVPISNHLYFYWYRQILGQKVEFLVSFYNNEISEKSEIFDDQFSVERPDGSNFTLKIRSTKLEDSAMYFCASTQAGSPLHFGNGTRLTVT.

The rearrangement uses TRBV3-1 (or the pseudogene TRBV3-2) and TRBJ2-2; the match to TRBD2 covers 10 bases. This CDR3 contains 16 residues. Germline V lookup: CDR1 LGHDT, CDR2 YNNKEL (reference sequence). V lost 5 bases to trimming and J lost 7 bases; unmatched junction nucleotides: 10. The CDR3: CASSNSGGQRIGELFF. The DNA of the CDR3 is TGTGCCAGCAGCAATAGCGGGGGGCAAAGGATCGGGGAGCTGTTTTTT.

This clone occurred once. The chain uses TRBV12-3 or TRBV12-4 and TRBJ1-4; D remains unclear. V shed 2 bases and J shed 8 bases, with 9 bases lying between them. The CDR3 is 13 residues long. The CDR3 protein is CASSLLRGEKLFF. CDR3 nucleotide sequence: TGTGCCAGCAGTTTATTACGGGGAGAAAAACTGTTTTTT.

The V call is TRBV29-1, the J call TRBJ1-1; D is ambiguous. This CDR3 comprises 12 residues. Germline CDR1 SQVTM, CDR2 ANQGSEA. Trimming left V 6 bases short and J 8 bases short, with 16 bases between. The CDR3 DNA reads TGCAGCGTCGACTCAATCACCGGCGAAGCTTTCTTT. Translated: CSVDSITGEAFF.

The gene calls are TRBV28 and TRBJ2-1; D may match TRBD1 or TRBD2 (7 bases each). Germline loops: CDR1 MDHEN, CDR2 SYDVKM. Between the trimmed V and J ends, which lost 8 bases and 4 bases, there was a span of 15 bases. The CDR3 loop spans 14 amino acids. The CDR3 bases are TGTGCCAGCCAGGGGGGGGCGGGATACAATGAGCAGTTCTTC. This encodes CASQGGAGYNEQFF.

This clone was recorded once. The chain recombines TRBV12-3 or TRBV12-4 with TRBJ2-3; D is unresolved. CDR3 length: 12 residues. V lost 2 bases, J lost 8 bases, and 8 bases lay in between. The CDR3 DNA follows: TGTGCCAGCAGTTTAAGCCTTCCTACGCAGTATTTT. It codes for CASSLSLPTQYF.

The V and J genes are TRBV27 and TRBJ1-1, with no clear D. CDR3 length: 14 amino acids. The V end lost 3 bases, the J end lost 4 bases, and 12 bases lay between the germline ends. CDR1 and CDR2 from the germline V gene are MNHEY and SMNVEV (reference sequence). CDR3 residues: CASSFRGKGTEAFF. CDR3 nucleotides: TGTGCCAGCAGTTTTCGGGGTAAGGGCACTGAAGCTTTCTTT.

J is TRBJ2-1 and V is TRBV4-1; D is uncertain. The CDR3 is 15 residues long. Trimming took 4 bases from V and 9 from J, leaving 19 bases between them. The germline gives CDR1 MGHRA, CDR2 YSYEKL. CDR3 sequence reads: CASSPSNGGIFEQFF. CDR3 sequence (DNA): TGCGCCAGCAGCCCTTCCAACGGTGGGATCTTTGAGCAGTTCTTC.

This clone was seen a handful of times. V and J are TRBV14 and TRBJ1-1; D remains ambiguous. V was trimmed by 0 bases and J by 4 bases, leaving 6 bases between them. The CDR3 covers 13 residues. Germline assignment: CDR1 SGHDN and CDR2 FVKESK. CDR3 nucleotides: TGTGCCAGCAGCCAAGAAGGAGGCACTGAAGCTTTCTTT. This encodes CASSQEGGTEAFF.

This clone appeared a few times. The chain couples TRBV2 to TRBJ1-5, with a tentative D call TRBD1 (5 bases). V was clipped by 4 bases and J by 5 bases, with 15 bases between them. This CDR3 contains 15 residues. The germline V gene has CDR1 SNHLY and CDR2 FYNNEI. The CDR3 sequence is CASSVGDRLHQPQHF. CDR3 nucleotide sequence: TGTGCCAGCAGTGTAGGTGACAGACTTCATCAGCCCCAGCATTTT.

V is TRBV2 and J is TRBJ1-6, with 9 nucleotides matching TRBD1. Germline V gene sequence: CDR1 SNHLY, CDR2 FYNNEI. The CDR3 sequence is 13 residues long. With 6 bases clipped from V and 10 bases from J, the junction kept 4 bases outside the gene matches. CDR3 region: CASRGQGESPLHF. The DNA of the CDR3 is TGTGCCAGCAGGGGACAGGGTGAATCACCCCTCCACTTT.

The chain carries TRBV4-3 and TRBJ2-2; possibly TRBD2 for D (6 bases). The CDR3 covers 16 residues. CDR1 LGHNA and CDR2 YSLEER come from the germline V gene. Trimming took 1 base from V and 3 from J, leaving 12 bases between them. The CDR3 loop is CASSQAGRFHTGELFF. The CDR3 DNA reads TGCGCCAGCAGCCAAGCCGGGAGATTTCACACCGGGGAGCTGTTTTTT.

The V gene is TRBV6-5, the J gene TRBJ2-3; a weak D match, TRBD1 (6 bases). Germline CDR1 is MNHEY and CDR2 is SVGAGI. CDR3 length: 16 residues. The ends were cut back, 1 base at V and 1 base at J, with 12 bases in the middle. The CDR3: CASSYFGNRGTDTQYF. The CDR3 DNA reads TGTGCCAGCAGTTACTTCGGAAACAGGGGCACAGATACGCAGTATTTT.

This clone was seen a handful of times. The chain couples TRBV12-3 or TRBV12-4 to TRBJ1-1; D unresolved. CDR3 length: 12 residues. The ends were cut back, 4 bases at V and 1 base at J, with 4 bases in the middle. This CDR3 reads CASSSGNTEAFF. For the CDR3, the DNA is TGTGCCAGCAGTTCCGGGAACACTGAAGCTTTCTTT.

The chain has TRBV9 and TRBJ2-2, with TRBD1 matching over 7 bases. V trimming: 1 base; J trimming: 2 bases; junction bases outside the gene matches: 8. Germline V gene data show CDR1 as SGDLS and CDR2 as YYNGEE. The CDR3 spans 17 residues. In DNA form, the CDR3 reads TGTGCCAGCAGCGTATCGACAGGGAATAGAAACACCGGGGAGCTGTTTTTT. Translated: CASSVSTGNRNTGELFF.

This clone was seen just once. The rearrangement links TRBV7-2 to TRBJ2-4; tentatively, D is TRBD1 or TRBD2 (5 bases each). The germline V gene encodes CDR1 SGHTA and CDR2 FQGNSA. This CDR3 region has 16 residues. The V end lost 1 base, the J end lost 1 base, and 11 bases lay between the germline ends. CDR3 coding DNA: TGTGCCAGCAGCTTAGAGACGGGGCTGGCCAAAAACATTCAGTACTTC. Its translation is CASSLETGLAKNIQYF.

J is TRBJ2-7 and V is TRBV29-1; 8 bases line up with TRBD1. The CDR3 length is 12 residues. Losses at the gene ends were 6 bases for V and 6 bases for J; bases not matched to a gene: 7. Germline V CDR1 and CDR2: SQVTM, ANQGSEA. The CDR3 loop reads CSVGRQGIEQYF. The DNA of the CDR3 is TGCAGCGTGGGAAGACAGGGGATCGAGCAGTACTTC.

Here the CDR3 reads CASSLVQDLYGYTF. For the CDR3, the DNA is TGTGCCAGCAGTTTAGTCCAGGATCTCTATGGCTACACCTTC. V usage is TRBV28 and J usage is TRBJ1-2; D not resolved. This CDR3 region has 14 residues. CDR1 MDHEN and CDR2 SYDVKM come from the germline V gene. Trimming removed 2 bases at V and 4 bases at J, with 11 bases between.

The chain links TRBV28 to TRBJ1-6; D uncertain. V was clipped by 9 bases and J by 5 bases, with 14 bases between them. The CDR3 contains 14 residues. The germline gives CDR1 MDHEN, CDR2 SYDVKM. The CDR3: CASGPAIDNSPLHF. CDR3 bases: TGTGCCAGTGGACCGGCGATTGATAATTCACCCCTCCACTTT.

The V and J genes are TRBV4-2 and TRBJ1-5, with 7 bases lining up with TRBD1. The germline V gene encodes CDR1 LGHNA and CDR2 YNFKEQ. The CDR3 is made up of 15 amino acids. Trimming at V came to 4 bases and at J to 5 bases, leaving 8 bases not matched to a gene. CDR3 DNA: TGTGCCAGCAGCCGACAACAGGGGTCAGATCAGCCCCAGCATTTT. It specifies CASSRQQGSDQPQHF.

This sequence joins TRBV15 and TRBJ2-7; no definite D call. The V gene's germline CDR1 is LNHNV and CDR2 YYDKDF (reference sequence). V shed 0 bases and J shed 4 bases, with 19 bases lying between them. CDR3 length equals 17 residues. The CDR3 DNA follows: TGTGCCACCAGCAGAGATCTAGGCGGACCCCTAGGGTACGAGCAGTACTTC. Translating gives CATSRDLGGPLGYEQYF. Together with reference TRBV15 and TRBJ2-7, the CDR3 gives the full variable domain: DAMVIQNPRYQVTQFGKPVTLSCSQTLNHNVMYWYQQKSSQAPKLLFHYYDKDFNNEADTPDNFQSRRPNTSFCFLDIRSPGLGDTAMYLCATSRDLGGPLGYEQYFGPGTRLTVT.

The gene calls are TRBV19 and TRBJ1-5; 9 nucleotides line up with TRBD1. Germline assignment: CDR1 LNHDA and CDR2 SQIVND (reference sequence). The junction had 8 bases not matched to a gene; V was cut back by 5 bases and J by 6 bases. This CDR3 is built from 15 residues. CDR3 in amino acids: CASSPLTGGSQPQHF. The CDR3 nucleotides read TGTGCCAGTAGTCCCTTGACAGGGGGAAGTCAGCCCCAGCATTTT.

J is TRBJ2-1 and V is TRBV24-1; the D is unclear. There are 12 residues in the CDR3. V lost 7 bases, J lost 3 bases, and 6 bases lay in between. The germline CDR1 and CDR2 sequences are KGHDR and SFDVKD. This CDR3 reads CATRGYYNEQFF. The CDR3 DNA follows: TGTGCCACCAGAGGATACTACAATGAGCAGTTCTTC.